This TCR beta chain was identified in a study of regulatory T cells in long-lasting Graves disease. A few counts support this clonotype. Sequencing libraries for TCR beta were prepared with iRepertoire HTBI primers and Arm-PCR of CDR3 regions. One entry per CDR3 protein, called by TCRdb with MiXCR from the multiplex PCR reads. This sample has 300,000 to 400,000 distinct CDR3 sequences, with 15% to 20% found just once. Time point denoted: persistent/refractory GD, antithyroid drugs over 5 years with positive TRAb. PBMC-extracted RNA yielded the TCR library. American Thyroid Association guidelines served as the basis for diagnosing Graves' disease. V lost 6 bases and J 4 bases, leaving 22 bases between the germline ends. Germline CDR1 reads MDHEN; CDR2 reads SYDVKM. This CDR3 is 16 amino acids long.

The sequence derives from a female donor with Graves disease. The chain couples TRBV28 to TRBJ2-7, with TRBD1 as a possible D gene (5 bases). This material consisted of peripheral blood mononuclear cells (PBMCs), taken when the disease was refractory, from a patient treated with antithyroid drugs. The CDR3 nucleotides read TGTGCCAGCAGCAAAGCTCTGGACAATACCCTTTACGAGCAGTACTTC. Amino acid sequence: CASSKALDNTLYEQYF.